Listed here are 3 T cell receptor beta chains from one sample, sequenced in a study of T cell changes during pregnancy in multiple sclerosis. Profiled with immunoSEQ multiplex PCR; TCRdb holds only in-frame clones, not every one. The data show about 58,000 clones, 75% to 95% seen once. Specimen: CD4+ T cells from peripheral blood mononuclear cells, collected after pregnancy. All receptors come from a female donor in good health, enrolled as a control in a pregnancy study.

This chain uses TRBV19 with TRBJ2-7; 9 positions agree with TRBD1. CDR1 is LNHDA, CDR2 SQIVND, per germline (reference sequence). The V gene end was trimmed by 9 bases and the J gene end by 5 bases; junction bases not matched to a gene: 11. The CDR3 runs 14 residues. The CDR3 region is CASNQPGQGNEQYF. The CDR3 DNA is TGTGCCAGCAACCAACCGGGACAGGGAAACGAGCAGTACTTC. The full variable domain, with the rest looked up from reference TRBV19 and TRBJ2-7, is DGGITQSPKYLFRKEGQNVTLSCEQNLNHDAMYWYRQDPGQGLRLIYYSQIVNDFQKGDIAEGYSVSREKKESFPLTVTSAQKNPTAFYLCASNQPGQGNEQYFGPGTRLTVT.

The rearrangement uses TRBV11-3 and TRBJ2-1, with 9 bases identical to TRBD1. This CDR3 contains 12 residues. The ends lost 7 bases at V and 9 bases at J; junction bases unmatched: 4. The V gene's germline CDR1 is SGHNT and CDR2 YENEEA. The CDR3, as DNA: TGTGCCAGCACGGACAGGGGAATTGAGCAGTTCTTC. It translates to CASTDRGIEQFF.

The gene calls are TRBV5-1 and TRBJ1-1; D unresolved. V was trimmed by 4 bases and J by 0 bases, leaving 10 bases between them. The germline gives CDR1 SGHRS, CDR2 YFSETQ. The CDR3 totals 14 residues. The CDR3 DNA sequence: TGCGCCAGCAGCCCGGGAGCCGTGAACACTGAAGCTTTCTTT. Translation gives CASSPGAVNTEAFF.